This TCR beta chain was captured by sequencing in a study of prognosis after radiotherapy for stage I lung cancer (dated by TCRdb to about 2021). About the investigation overall: Between April 2018 and early 2019, nineteen patients with stage I NSCLC were enrolled in Nanjing, China. Peripheral blood TCR beta repertoires were profiled in stage I NSCLC patients before and after stereotactic body radiotherapy, and the study then linked these repertoires to distant failure. Using image-guided IMRT or VMAT, SBRT was delivered in 3 to 5 fractions at a biologically effective dose of at least 100 Gy. The study sequenced about 40 blood samples from about 19 patients, one before and one after SBRT per patient. In every patient, SBRT was given without any concurrent therapy. About 20% of the 19 patients developed distant metastases after SBRT, at a median of around seven months; the other 15 showed no significant progression. All patients were considered medically inoperable, owing to comorbidities in around twelve and refusal of surgery in about seven. Of the enrolled patients, fourteen had newly diagnosed primary stage I lung tumors, while four or five had oligometastatic NSCLC following surgical resection of the primary tumor. The cohort was made up of about twelve men and a handful of women, with a median age of roughly 74 years and an age range of about 50 to 95 years. On tumor histology, 11 to 12 patients had adenocarcinoma and more than five had squamous cell carcinoma.

The study at large found these results: TRBV and TRBJ usage frequencies reportedly varied with metastasis status, involving two V genes at baseline and ten or so V and two J genes after SBRT. The study was limited by its small cohort and short follow-up, and the findings require independent validation. No determination of tumor specificity was made for expanded TCR clones. Post-SBRT Shannon entropy and its change from baseline were lower in patients who developed distant metastases; baseline Shannon entropy was not associated with metastases. No adjustment for multiple comparisons was applied to any of the reported P values. Unique TCR clone counts fell after SBRT (median about 9,600 before versus 6,000 to 8,000 after; Wilcoxon paired P=0.011).

Per the germline V gene (reference sequence), DFQATT is the CDR1 and SNEGSKA is the CDR2. From the cysteine through the phenylalanine, the CDR3 covers 12 amino acids. The kept DNA is CDR3 alone, 36 bases in frame from the first base. Relative to germline, V is missing 6 bases and J is missing 0 bases, with 1 base of the junction outside any gene match. Two rounds of multiplex PCR were performed to amplify the TCR beta CDR3 region from genomic DNA. In the first round of PCR, primers specific to each TRBV and TRBJ gene were used, and the primer sequences are filed in Chinese patent CN105087789A. The second PCR round used universal primers. The Roche High Pure PCR Template Preparation Kit was used to extract genomic DNA from frozen PBMCs. An Illumina HiSeq 3000 was used to sequence the libraries paired-end with 151 bp reads. Under the source paper's analysis protocol: CutAdapt was used to remove raw reads lacking the multiplex PCR primer sequences. Using PEAR, the high-quality paired reads were merged into contigs. By aligning each contig to reference sequences, MiXCR assigned the TRB V, D and J gene segments to that contig. CDR3 sequences were clustered by base quality and sequence similarity to remove sequencing errors. Shannon entropy normalized by the natural log of productive TCR sequence number was used as the measure of diversity. One minus Shannon entropy divided by the natural log of the number of unique clonotypes was used as the definition of clonality. The Youden index of ROC curves was used to select progression-free survival cut-offs for repertoire metrics, and analyses were performed in R 3.5.3. Using fastp at Q25 and MiXCR, TCRdb reprocessed the public reads and kept productive beta chains. Rows with a matching CDR3 protein are joined into one entry that keeps the most common DNA and genes. These V and J calls rely on TCRdb rather than the paper's analysis. A total of more than 25,000 distinct CDR3 sequences appear in this sample, about 32% of them only once. Together, the top ten hold 25% to 35% of the sample.

All patients had node-negative disease on CT and PET/CT, and none had a history of other malignancies or prior chemotherapy or radiotherapy. At each of the two time points, roughly 6.5 milliliters of peripheral venous blood were collected into EDTA tubes. Ficoll-Paque Plus density-gradient centrifugation was used to isolate PBMCs. Samples were stored at -80°C immediately after collection until analysis. This clonotype was recorded at least ten times. Its antigen is currently not known. No base qualities exist here, and no much larger clone lies one base off it. This chain is built from TRBV20-1 and TRBJ1-1; the central 7 bases match TRBD1. The source material was PBMCs, sampled before or after stereotactic body radiation therapy (not recorded which). The source is a donor at least 50 years old with non-small cell lung cancer. The nucleotides are TGCAGTGCCAGGGGGATGAACACTGAAGCTTTCTTT. The resulting protein is CSARGMNTEAFF.